This T cell receptor beta chain was recorded in a study of cytomegalovirus exposure and HLA in healthy donors (dated by TCRdb to about 2017). Describing the broader study: An earlier analysis of approximately 600 of the donors reported 276 Gb of sequence data and 100 million to 130 million unique TCR beta sequences from 150 million to 200 million T cells. Around 300 gigabases of sequencing data and some 85 million unique TCR sequences were included in an early release covering around 600 HLA-typed donors. Of the approximately 400 genotyped donors, over 65% fell in the genetic ancestry cluster associated with self-reported Caucasian donors. The aim of the study was to test whether cataloging public T cell receptors could identify signatures of past pathogen exposure. The study used immunosequencing to profile the T cell repertoires of under 700 subjects and linked those repertoires to cytomegalovirus serostatus. Along with the approximately 700-subject first cohort, a separate validation cohort of over a hundred different subjects was used. To predict cytomegalovirus infection status, the study combined high-throughput TCR immunosequencing, statistical association of individual TCRs with disease status, and machine learning. A later analysis re-analyzed previously published TCR beta repertoires from 600 to 850 donors and added high-resolution HLA genotyping to study TCR occurrence patterns. The later analysis used no new phenotypic data to find candidate immune exposures, relying instead on TCR beta sequences and their occurrence across donors. In an earlier analysis of roughly 580 of the donors, high-throughput TCR beta sequencing was used to judge whether each TCR beta V gene segment behaved as functional or pseudogenic. Alongside the repertoire data, information on donor age, sex, ethnicity and CMV serostatus was compiled. A later genetic analysis used genome-wide SNP genotypes for about 65% of the roughly 670 donors, treating that subset as a discovery cohort. Every discovery cohort repertoire had been produced on one sequencing platform. HLA typing covered class I and class II loci at four-digit resolution. Typing coverage varied by locus: about 629-630 donors for A, B, C, DRB1 and DQB1; approximately 520 for DQA1; some 610 for DPA1; 450 to 480 for DPB1. Because of strong linkage in the cohort, a few DR-DQ haplotypes were treated as single units for association and clustering. Across approximately 400 genotyped donors of the cohort, an average of approximately 240,000 unique TCR beta nucleotide sequences per donor were sequenced, and roughly 20% of those sequences were non-productive. What the research found in general, with its limitations: Correlated functional status among segregating V segments might be attributable to linkage disequilibrium, but an unknown experimental factor could not be ruled out. While some public TCRs were present in many individuals, most TCR sequences turned up only very rarely across donors. A further reported finding was that TCR beta sequences accurately predicted the HLA-A and HLA-B alleles for most subjects in the first cohort. When HLA alleles, especially DR and DQ, strongly co-occurred, attributing TCR associations to individual alleles was difficult. According to a later analysis, most CMV-associated TCR beta chains appeared to be HLA-restricted, and the HLA associations seemed to be driven largely by CMV exposure. HLA typing was unavailable for some donors at each locus, so association tests used only the typed subset. The study listed approximately 150 TCR beta chains as associated with cytomegalovirus. In a later genetic analysis, a missense DCLRE1C variant was associated with V-gene and J-gene trimming of TCR beta chains, and the association was replicated in an independent cohort. In a later analysis, HLA-associated TCR beta chains were found to be more clonally expanded and to have lower generation probabilities than equally common non-associated chains. In a later analysis, the rate of TCR association differed among HLA loci, with DRB1 alleles having the most associated TCRs and HLA-C alleles having the fewest. In vitro tests confirmed that a few of the cytomegalovirus-associated TCR beta chains recognize cytomegalovirus antigens. In this cohort, only TCR beta chains were sequenced, and detectable features were limited by the absence of alpha or paired-chain data. In both the original and validation cohorts, the classifier was reported to diagnose cytomegalovirus status with high specificity and sensitivity. For the cohort, immune exposure information was limited to CMV serostatus. The earlier analysis of almost 600 of the donors excluded over 15 rarely observed V segments, including chromosome 9 orphons, because counts were too low. According to the authors, the approach could potentially be generalized to other disease states and immunological phenotypes. An earlier analysis of around 600 of the donors showed that most TCR beta V segments appeared in productive rearrangements either about 87% or about 30% of the time, which broadly matched IMGT annotations. At a false discovery rate of 0.05, a later analysis linked roughly 17,000 TCR beta sequences to specific HLA alleles. According to a later genetic analysis, donors in an Asian-associated ancestry cluster had fewer N-insertions in productive TCRs than the approximately 670-donor mean. According to a later analysis, parvovirus B19, influenza, CMV and Epstein-Barr virus appeared linked to several top co-occurrence clusters. Presence/absence analyses assumed roughly uniform sequencing depth across donors, an assumption that may not hold. A cluster of highly shared sequence variants was judged likely to be a technical artifact of the sequencing pipeline.

Libraries were made using the immunoSEQ multiplex PCR assay. The multiplex PCR relied on a mix of 60 forward primers for TCR Vbeta segments and 13 reverse primers for TCR Jbeta segments. Amplification of the CDR3 region of rearranged TCR beta genes was performed with a multiplex PCR assay on genomic DNA. The Illumina HiSeq System was used to sequence the amplified TCR beta libraries as 87-base-pair reads. In the paper's pipeline: A later analysis counted about 80 million unique TCR beta chains across the 666 repertoires, and around 12 million of these chains were shared by at least two donors. To remove PCR and sequencing errors, raw reads were error-corrected and collapsed into unique sequences using a nearest-neighbor algorithm that merged closely related sequences. To assign V, D and J gene segments, CDR3 sequences were aligned to IMGT reference sequences. For a sequence to be retained, at least a six-nucleotide match to both a V gene segment and a J gene segment was required. A rearrangement was called productive if the CDR3 had no stop codons and remained in frame with V and J, and every other rearrangement was called non-productive. Following IMGT convention, CDR3 was defined as the stretch from the second conserved V-encoded cysteine to the conserved J-encoded phenylalanine. In an earlier analysis of 550 to 650 of the donors, sequences lacking an unambiguous match to a single V gene segment were excluded. In an earlier analysis of a few hundred of the donors, V segments were called functional above 56.7% productive rearrangements and were called segregating when the between-donor standard deviation exceeded 5%. To diagnose cytomegalovirus status from the catalog of TCR beta chain sequences, a statistical classification framework was built. In a later analysis, V and J genes were assigned by comparing TCR nucleotide sequences against IMGT/GENE-DB human TR gene sequences. In a later analysis, CDR3 sequences and most-parsimonious VDJ recombination scenarios were assigned using the TCRdist pipeline. A later analysis defined each TCR beta chain by its CDR3 amino acid sequence plus V-gene family, and excluded reads lacking a unique V-gene family. To address suspected cross-contamination and a sequencing artifact, a later analysis removed 592 highly shared, low-generation-probability nucleotide sequences. A later analysis calculated a clonal expansion index for each public chain from normalized within-repertoire ranks of inferred template counts. A later analysis computed generation probabilities with a VDJ recombination model fitted to out-of-frame rearrangements, and checked the results against IGoR. A later analysis scored TCR-TCR, TCR-HLA and TCR-CMV co-occurrence with hypergeometric tests, applying a repertoire-size bias correction to TCR pairs. False discovery rates were estimated in a later analysis by permuting HLA or CMV assignments 20 times. In a later analysis, co-occurring TCRs were grouped using DBSCAN, with TCRdist sequence similarity added in when clustering inside HLA-allele-positive subsets. Repertoires with fewer than 30,000 or more than 120,000 public chains, plus five repertoires with anomalous nucleotide sharing, were excluded from co-occurrence clustering. In TCRdb, the immuneACCESS table is reduced to in-frame sequences with V and J assigned. These tables do not hold every clone; where another copy was compared, an unresolved V gene accounts for under half, and the others remain unexplained. V and J calls plus clone size are reproduced from that table; the DNA served to infer D and trimming. The sample includes about 93,000 clones, with roughly 72% observed a single time. The ten largest clonotypes hold about 0.5% of the sample.

Concerning this clone: No antigen is known for it. Base quality data are lacking; no much larger clone is found one base away.

The cohort was made up of several hundred healthy bone marrow donors. At the time of sampling, all cohort members were nominally healthy, though unrecorded immune exposures were likely present. The donor tested CMV seronegative, placing the donor among the 350 to 400 seronegative members of the cohort. Every donor gave a peripheral blood sample, and the peripheral blood mononuclear cells from that sample were used for TCR beta sequencing. Genomic DNA extraction from the blood cell samples was performed with the Qiagen DNeasy Blood Extraction Kit. This TCR derives from a man aged 30 to 45 in good health and CMV-seronegative. Sequencing was carried out using PBMCs.

DNA sequence: TGTGCCAGCAGTTCGCCTTGGACAGGGGGGAACACTGAAGCTTTCTTT. Translated, this gives CASSSPWTGGNTEAFF. The V and J genes are TRBV6-5 and TRBJ1-1, with 10 middle bases fitting TRBD1. Measured from the cysteine to the phenylalanine, the CDR3 is 16 residues long. Kept here is only the CDR3 DNA, which spans 48 bases and is read in frame from base 1. Taken from the germline V gene, the CDR1 and CDR2 loops are MNHEY and SVGAGI. From V the trimming removes 4 bases and from J it removes 1 base, while the gene matches leave 6 bases of the junction unaccounted for.